Given below is one T cell receptor beta chain in context. The data originate from a study of control samples from healthy donors and cancer patients. The assay was immunoSEQ multiplex PCR, and TCRdb's table has in-frame clones only and misses some. The table shows roughly 50,000 clones, with around 95% occurring only once. After removal of 0 bases from V and 2 bases from J, the junction contained 1 base not matched to a gene. The CDR3 has 15 amino acids. The germline CDR1 and CDR2 sequences are MRHNA and SNTAGT. This clonotype originated in a woman younger than 45 in good health. Material: blood. The gene calls are TRBV6-4 and TRBJ2-3, with 8 bases fitting TRBD2. In DNA form, the CDR3 reads TGTGCCAGCAGTGACTCAGCGGGAGTCACAGATACGCAGTATTTT. Amino acid sequence: CASSDSAGVTDTQYF.